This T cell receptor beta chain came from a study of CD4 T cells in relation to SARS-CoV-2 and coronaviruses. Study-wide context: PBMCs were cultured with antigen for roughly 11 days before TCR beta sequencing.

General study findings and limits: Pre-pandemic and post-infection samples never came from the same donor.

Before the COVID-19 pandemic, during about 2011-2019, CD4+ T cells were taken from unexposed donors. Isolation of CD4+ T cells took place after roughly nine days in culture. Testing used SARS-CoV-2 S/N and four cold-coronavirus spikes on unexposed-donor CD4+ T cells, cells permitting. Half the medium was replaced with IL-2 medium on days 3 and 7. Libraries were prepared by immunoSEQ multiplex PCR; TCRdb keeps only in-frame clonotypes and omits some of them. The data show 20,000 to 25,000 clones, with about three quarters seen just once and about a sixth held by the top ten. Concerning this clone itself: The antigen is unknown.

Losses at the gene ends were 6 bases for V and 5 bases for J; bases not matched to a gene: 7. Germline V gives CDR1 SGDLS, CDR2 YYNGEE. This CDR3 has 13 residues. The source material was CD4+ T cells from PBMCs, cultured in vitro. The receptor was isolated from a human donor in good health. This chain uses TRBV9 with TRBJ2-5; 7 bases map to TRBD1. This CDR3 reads CASTGGDGETQYF. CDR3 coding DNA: TGTGCCAGCACAGGGGGAGATGGGGAGACCCAGTACTTC.